These 8 T cell receptor beta chains were all obtained from the same sample, sequenced in a study of T cells after posttransplantation cyclophosphamide. Using immunoSEQ multiplex PCR, the repertoire was profiled, and TCRdb retains in-frame clones only, with some absent. In the table there are more than 20,000 clones, roughly 67% of which are singletons. Sequences were obtained from memory CD4+ T cells sorted from PBMCs. The receptors were gathered from a woman aged 55 to 70 in good health, CMV-negative, and a related stem cell transplant donor.

This sequence joins TRBV27 and TRBJ2-3; TRBD1 matches 10 bases. The germline gives CDR1 MNHEY, CDR2 SMNVEV (reference sequence). The trim removed 0 bases at V and 6 bases at J, leaving 3 bases unmatched. The CDR3 is 15 residues long. DNA of the CDR3: TGTGCCAGCAGTTTATCCGACAGGGGGCGGGATACGCAGTATTTT. Residues: CASSLSDRGRDTQYF.

This rearrangement joins TRBV28 to TRBJ1-5; D is unresolved. This CDR3 is 15 amino acids long. CDR1 is MDHEN and CDR2 is SYDVKM in the germline V gene. Trimming cost V 4 bases and J 1 base, with 11 bases left between them. CDR3 amino acids: CASSSAGGSNQPQHF. The CDR3 nucleotides read TGTGCCAGCAGTTCAGCGGGAGGGAGCAATCAGCCCCAGCATTTT.

The J gene is TRBJ2-2, the V gene TRBV7-2; TRBD2 is a possible D gene (5 bases). The V and J ends lost 5 bases and 1 base respectively, with 8 bases between them. The CDR3 is 14 residues long. Germline CDR1 is SGHTA and CDR2 is FQGNSA. CDR3 amino acids: CASSREGNTGELFF. The CDR3 region has the DNA TGTGCCAGCAGCCGTGAGGGGAACACCGGGGAGCTGTTTTTT.

V is TRBV5-4 and J is TRBJ2-5, with unresolved D. Germline CDR1 and CDR2: SGHNT and YYREEE (reference sequence). The CDR3 has 16 amino acids. The ends were cut back, 0 bases at V and 0 bases at J, with 12 bases in the middle. The CDR3 spells CASSLVGGGYQETQYF. The DNA of the CDR3 is TGTGCCAGCAGCTTGGTAGGTGGCGGATACCAAGAGACCCAGTACTTC.

The chain recombines TRBV6-1 with TRBJ1-5, with D unresolved. The CDR3 is 13 amino acids. Trimming removed 10 bases from V and 1 base from J, with 11 bases in between. Germline V gene data show CDR1 as MNHNS and CDR2 as SASEGT. The CDR3 sequence is CATLDISNQPQHF. In DNA form, the CDR3 reads TGTGCCACCCTTGACATCAGCAATCAGCCCCAGCATTTT.

J is TRBJ2-1 and V is TRBV2; 7 positions match TRBD2. The length of the CDR3 is 15 residues. The germline V gene has CDR1 SNHLY and CDR2 FYNNEI. V shed 4 bases, J shed 1 base, and the junction held 4 bases outside the gene matches. CDR3 DNA sequence: TGTGCCAGCAGTGTCATGGGGGGGTCCTACAATGAGCAGTTCTTC. It specifies CASSVMGGSYNEQFF. Full variable domain (missing parts from reference TRBV2 and TRBJ2-1): EPEVTQTPSHQVTQMGQEVILRCVPISNHLYFYWYRQILGQKVEFLVSFYNNEISEKSEIFDDQFSVERPDGSNFTLKIRSTKLEDSAMYFCASSVMGGSYNEQFFGPGTRLTVL.

The gene calls are TRBV10-3 and TRBJ2-7, with a weak D call TRBD1 (5 bases). The CDR3 runs 11 residues. Trimming shortened V by 10 bases and J by 3 bases, and 10 bases separated the two germline ends. Germline CDR1 is ENHRY and CDR2 is SYGVKD. CDR3 protein: CANGDSYEQYF. CDR3 nucleotides: TGTGCCAACGGAGACAGCTACGAGCAGTACTTC.

J is TRBJ1-3 and V is TRBV6-5, with 7 bases aligning to TRBD1. The CDR3 is made up of 16 amino acids. V was clipped by 0 bases and J by 0 bases; unmatched bases: 2. The germline V gene encodes CDR1 MNHEY and CDR2 SVGAGI. CDR3: CASSYSGTVSGNTIYF. The DNA for the CDR3 is TGTGCCAGCAGTTACTCGGGGACAGTCTCTGGAAACACCATATATTTT.